This T cell receptor beta chain was recovered during a study of OX40 agonist ivuxolimab in advanced cancers. Study context: Ivuxolimab is an agonistic anti-OX40 (CD134) antibody, and patients were treated with it. Participants averaged around 60 years of age (range roughly 23 to 90) and were roughly 80% male.

Regarding this clone: Its antigen is currently unknown.

Autoimmune disease history or systemic immunosuppression led to patients being barred. General observations from the study: CD4+ and CD8+ blood T cells expanded clonally by week 6 at 0.1 to 3.0 mg/kg.

The method was immunoSEQ multiplex PCR; TCRdb's version includes in-frame clones alone and lacks a portion of them. Altogether about 61,000 clones are present, about 88% being singletons, with the ten largest covering about 1.2%. Sequenced here: CD4+ or CD8+ T cells sorted from blood, sampled in a trial of the OX40 agonist ivuxolimab. The receptor comes from an adult with an advanced solid tumor such as melanoma, head and neck, liver or kidney cancer.

CDR3 DNA sequence: TGTGCCAGCAGCTTAGGCGAGCGGGGGGGCCGCGAGCAGTACTTC. Its translation: CASSLGERGGREQYF. The chain recombines TRBV13 with TRBJ2-7, with TRBD2 matching over 10 bases. V lost 0 bases, J lost 6 bases, and 5 bases stayed unmatched. CDR3 length: 15 residues. Germline loops: CDR1 PRHDT, CDR2 FYEKMQ (reference sequence).